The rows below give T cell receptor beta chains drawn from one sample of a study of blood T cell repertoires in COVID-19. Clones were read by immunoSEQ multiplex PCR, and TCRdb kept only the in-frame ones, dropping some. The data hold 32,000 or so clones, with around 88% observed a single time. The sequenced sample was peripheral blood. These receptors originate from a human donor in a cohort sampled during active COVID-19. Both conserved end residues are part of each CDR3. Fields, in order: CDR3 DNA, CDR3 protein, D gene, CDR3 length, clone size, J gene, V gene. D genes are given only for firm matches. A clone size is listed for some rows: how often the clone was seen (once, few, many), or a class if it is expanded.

CDR3 DNA: TGTGCCAGCAGCAGACTAGCGGGCCACACAGATACGCAGTATTTT
CDR3 protein: CASSRLAGHTDTQYF
D gene: TRBD2
CDR3 length: 15
clone size: -
J gene: TRBJ2-3
V gene: TRBV7-2

CDR3 DNA: TGTGCAAGTCGCTTAAGGTACGCGGGGACGGTGAGCTCCTATAATTCACCCCTCCACTTT
CDR3 protein: CASRLRYAGTVSSYNSPLHF
D gene: -
CDR3 length: 20
clone size: -
J gene: TRBJ1-6
V gene: TRBV12-2

CDR3 DNA: TGTGCCAGCAGTTCAGGGGACTCTGGGGCCAACGTCCTGACTTTC
CDR3 protein: CASSSGDSGANVLTF
D gene: -
CDR3 length: 15
clone size: -
J gene: TRBJ2-6
V gene: TRBV28

CDR3 DNA: TGTGCCAGCAGTTTTACAGGGGGACATACGCAGTATTTT
CDR3 protein: CASSFTGGHTQYF
D gene: TRBD1
CDR3 length: 13
clone size: -
J gene: TRBJ2-3
V gene: TRBV12-3/TRBV12-4

CDR3 DNA: TGTGCCAGCTCACCCCTTCTCGGGACAGGGGGCACTGAAGCTTTCTTT
CDR3 protein: CASSPLLGTGGTEAFF
D gene: TRBD1
CDR3 length: 16
clone size: few
J gene: TRBJ1-1
V gene: TRBV18

CDR3 DNA: TGTGCCAGCAGTCCTAGCGGAACGACCTACAATGAGCAGTTCTTC
CDR3 protein: CASSPSGTTYNEQFF
D gene: TRBD2
CDR3 length: 15
clone size: -
J gene: TRBJ2-1
V gene: TRBV6-5

CDR3 DNA: TGTGCCACCACTCGGGACAGGCCCCCCACAGATACGCAGTATTTT
CDR3 protein: CATTRDRPPTDTQYF
D gene: TRBD1
CDR3 length: 15
clone size: -
J gene: TRBJ2-3
V gene: TRBV15

CDR3 DNA: TGTGCCAGTAGTATCAGGGGGCGAAGCGGGGAGCTGTTTTTT
CDR3 protein: CASSIRGRSGELFF
D gene: TRBD1
CDR3 length: 14
clone size: -
J gene: TRBJ2-2
V gene: TRBV19

CDR3 DNA: TGTGCCAGCAGTGACCTTATGGGGACAGACTATGGCTACACCTTC
CDR3 protein: CASSDLMGTDYGYTF
D gene: TRBD1
CDR3 length: 15
clone size: -
J gene: TRBJ1-2
V gene: TRBV6-1

CDR3 DNA: TGTGCCAGCAGCTACTCGGCCCCCGGGACAGGGGGGCTGGAGACCCAGTACTTC
CDR3 protein: CASSYSAPGTGGLETQYF
D gene: TRBD1
CDR3 length: 18
clone size: -
J gene: TRBJ2-5
V gene: TRBV3-1/TRBV3-2

CDR3 DNA: TGTGCAAGTCGCTTAGCTCTGAGACTAGCGGGGGGGAACCACACCGGGGAGCTGTTTTTT
CDR3 protein: CASRLALRLAGGNHTGELFF
D gene: -
CDR3 length: 20
clone size: -
J gene: TRBJ2-2
V gene: TRBV12-2

CDR3 DNA: TGTGCCAGCAGTGTCTTTCCGGGACTAGCGGATTACGAGCAGTACTTC
CDR3 protein: CASSVFPGLADYEQYF
D gene: TRBD2
CDR3 length: 16
clone size: -
J gene: TRBJ2-7
V gene: TRBV6-2/TRBV6-3

CDR3 DNA: TGTGCCACCCCTTGCTTCAGGGCAGGTGTTCCATATTACCGTAGCACAGATACGCAGTATTTT
CDR3 protein: CATPCFRAGVPYYRSTDTQYF
D gene: -
CDR3 length: 21
clone size: -
J gene: TRBJ2-3
V gene: TRBV28

CDR3 DNA: TGTGCCAGCAGCTTCAACCCCCCAGGGACAGGGGGACAAGAGACCCAGTACTTC
CDR3 protein: CASSFNPPGTGGQETQYF
D gene: TRBD1
CDR3 length: 18
clone size: -
J gene: TRBJ2-5
V gene: TRBV7-2

CDR3 DNA: TGTGCCAGCAGCGGGACAGCAGATACGCAGTATTTT
CDR3 protein: CASSGTADTQYF
D gene: TRBD1
CDR3 length: 12
clone size: -
J gene: TRBJ2-3
V gene: TRBV6-6

CDR3 DNA: TGTGCCAGCACGGTCGGGACAGGGGGTTTGGGCACTGAAGCTTTCTTT
CDR3 protein: CASTVGTGGLGTEAFF
D gene: TRBD1
CDR3 length: 16
clone size: -
J gene: TRBJ1-1
V gene: TRBV7-6